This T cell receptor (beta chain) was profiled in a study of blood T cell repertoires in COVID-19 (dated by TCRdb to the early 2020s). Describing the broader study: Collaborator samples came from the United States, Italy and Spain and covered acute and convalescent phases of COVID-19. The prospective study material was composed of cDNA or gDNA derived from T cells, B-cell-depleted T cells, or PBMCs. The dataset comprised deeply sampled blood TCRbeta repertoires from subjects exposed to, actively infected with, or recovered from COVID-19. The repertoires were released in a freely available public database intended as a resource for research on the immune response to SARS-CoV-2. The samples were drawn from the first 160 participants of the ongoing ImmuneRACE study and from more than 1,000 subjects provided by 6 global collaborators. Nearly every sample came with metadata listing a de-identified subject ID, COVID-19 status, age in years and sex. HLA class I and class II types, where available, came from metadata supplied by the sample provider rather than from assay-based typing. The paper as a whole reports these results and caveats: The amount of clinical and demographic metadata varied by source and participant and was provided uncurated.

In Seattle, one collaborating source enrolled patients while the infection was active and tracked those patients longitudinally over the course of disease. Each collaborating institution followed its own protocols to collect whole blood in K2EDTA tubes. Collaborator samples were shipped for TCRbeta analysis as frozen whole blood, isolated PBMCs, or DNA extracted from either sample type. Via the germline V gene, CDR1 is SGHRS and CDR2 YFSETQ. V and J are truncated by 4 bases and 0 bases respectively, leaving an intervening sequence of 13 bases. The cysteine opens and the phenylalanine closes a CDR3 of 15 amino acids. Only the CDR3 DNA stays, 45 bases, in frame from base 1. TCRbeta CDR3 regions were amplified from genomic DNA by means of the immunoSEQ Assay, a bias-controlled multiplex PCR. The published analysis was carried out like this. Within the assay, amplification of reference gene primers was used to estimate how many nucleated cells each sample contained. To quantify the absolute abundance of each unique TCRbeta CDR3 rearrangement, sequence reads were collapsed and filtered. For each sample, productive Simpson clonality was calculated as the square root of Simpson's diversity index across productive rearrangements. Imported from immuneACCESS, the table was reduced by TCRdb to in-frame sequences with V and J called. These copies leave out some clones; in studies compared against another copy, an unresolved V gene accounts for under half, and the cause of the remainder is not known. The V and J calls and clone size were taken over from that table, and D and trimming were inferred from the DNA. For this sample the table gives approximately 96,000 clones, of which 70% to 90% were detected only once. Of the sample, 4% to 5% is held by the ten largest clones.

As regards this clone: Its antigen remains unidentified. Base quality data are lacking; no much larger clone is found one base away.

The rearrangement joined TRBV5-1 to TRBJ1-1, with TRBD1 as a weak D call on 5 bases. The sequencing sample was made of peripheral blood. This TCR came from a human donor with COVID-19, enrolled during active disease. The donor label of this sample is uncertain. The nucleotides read TGCGCCAGCAGCCCGACAGTTCCGATGAACACTGAAGCTTTCTTT. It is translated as CASSPTVPMNTEAFF.